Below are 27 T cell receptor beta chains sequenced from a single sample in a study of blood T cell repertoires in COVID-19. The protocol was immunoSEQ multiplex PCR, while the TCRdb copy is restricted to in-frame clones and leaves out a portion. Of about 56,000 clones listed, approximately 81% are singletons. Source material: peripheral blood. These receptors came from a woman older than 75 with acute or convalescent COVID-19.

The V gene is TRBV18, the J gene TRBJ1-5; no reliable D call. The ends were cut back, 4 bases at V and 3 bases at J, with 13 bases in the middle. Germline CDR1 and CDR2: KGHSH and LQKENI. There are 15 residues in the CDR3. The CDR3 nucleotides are TGTGCCAGCTCACTTAATGAGGGCGTCAATCAGCCCCAGCATTTT. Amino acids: CASSLNEGVNQPQHF.

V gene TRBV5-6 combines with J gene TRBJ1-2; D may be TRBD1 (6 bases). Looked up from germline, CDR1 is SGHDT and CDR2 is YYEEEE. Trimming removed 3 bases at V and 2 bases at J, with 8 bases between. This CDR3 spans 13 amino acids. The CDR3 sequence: CASSSTGNYGYTF. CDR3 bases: TGTGCCAGCAGCTCTACAGGGAACTATGGCTACACCTTC.

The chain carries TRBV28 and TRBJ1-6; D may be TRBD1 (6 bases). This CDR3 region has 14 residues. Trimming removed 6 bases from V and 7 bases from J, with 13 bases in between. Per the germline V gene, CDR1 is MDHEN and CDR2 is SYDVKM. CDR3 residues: CASSTPRGNSPLHF. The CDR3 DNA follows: TGTGCCAGCAGCACACCGAGGGGGAATTCACCCCTCCACTTT. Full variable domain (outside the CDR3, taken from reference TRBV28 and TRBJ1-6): DVKVTQSSRYLVKRTGEKVFLECVQDMDHENMFWYRQDPGLGLRLIYFSYDVKMKEKGDIPEGYSVSREKKERFSLILESASTNQTSMYLCASSTPRGNSPLHFGNGTRLTVT.

CDR3 in DNA: TGTGCCAGCAGCCAAACAGGGGGGGCGGGAGAAAAACTGTTTTTT. Amino acid sequence: CASSQTGGAGEKLFF. The chain recombines TRBV3-1 (or the pseudogene TRBV3-2) with TRBJ1-4; 8 positions match TRBD1. With V trimmed by 2 bases and J by 8 bases, 7 bases remained unmatched. The CDR3 totals 15 residues. Germline loops: CDR1 LGHDT, CDR2 YNNKEL (reference sequence).

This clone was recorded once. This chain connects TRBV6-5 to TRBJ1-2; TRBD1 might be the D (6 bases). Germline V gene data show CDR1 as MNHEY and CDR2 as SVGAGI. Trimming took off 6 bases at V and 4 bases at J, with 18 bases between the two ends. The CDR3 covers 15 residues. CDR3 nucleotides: TGTGCCAGCAGACCACCTACAGGGACGGGCTATGGCTACACCTTC. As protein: CASRPPTGTGYGYTF.

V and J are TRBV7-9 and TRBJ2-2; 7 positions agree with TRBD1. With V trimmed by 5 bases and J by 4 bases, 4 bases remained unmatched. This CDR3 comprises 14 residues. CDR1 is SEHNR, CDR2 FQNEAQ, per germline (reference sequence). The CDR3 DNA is TGTGCCAGCAGCCCGGGACAGTTCACCGGGGAGCTGTTTTTT. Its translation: CASSPGQFTGELFF.

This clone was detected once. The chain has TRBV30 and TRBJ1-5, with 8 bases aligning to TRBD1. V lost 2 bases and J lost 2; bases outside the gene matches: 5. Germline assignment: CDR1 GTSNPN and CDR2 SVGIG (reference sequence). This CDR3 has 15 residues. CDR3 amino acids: CAWSQGAIGNQPQHF. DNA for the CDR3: TGTGCCTGGAGTCAGGGGGCGATCGGCAATCAGCCCCAGCATTTT.

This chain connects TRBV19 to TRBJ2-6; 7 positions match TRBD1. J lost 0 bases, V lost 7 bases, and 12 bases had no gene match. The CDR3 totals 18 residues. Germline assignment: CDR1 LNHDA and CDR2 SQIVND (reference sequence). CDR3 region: CASTPYTGDLSGANVLTF. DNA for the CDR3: TGTGCCAGTACCCCCTATACAGGGGACCTCTCTGGGGCCAACGTCCTGACTTTC.

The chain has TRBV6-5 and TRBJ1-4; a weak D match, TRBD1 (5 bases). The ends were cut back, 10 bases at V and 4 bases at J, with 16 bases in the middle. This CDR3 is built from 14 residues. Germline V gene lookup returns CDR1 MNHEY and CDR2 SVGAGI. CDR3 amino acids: CATNRQLHNEKLFF. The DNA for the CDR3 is TGTGCCACCAATCGACAGCTTCATAATGAAAAACTGTTTTTT.

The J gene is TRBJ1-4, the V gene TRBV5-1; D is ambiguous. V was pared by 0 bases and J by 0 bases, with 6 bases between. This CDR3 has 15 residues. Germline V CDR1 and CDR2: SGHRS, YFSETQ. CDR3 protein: CASSLEQATNEKLFF. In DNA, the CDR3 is TGCGCCAGCAGCTTGGAACAAGCAACTAATGAAAAACTGTTTTTT.

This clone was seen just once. CDR3 nucleotide sequence: TGCGCCAGCAGCTCCCAGACAGGGGGAGGCTACGAGCAGTACTTC. This codes for CASSSQTGGGYEQYF. This chain uses TRBV5-1 with TRBJ2-7, with 9 bases identical to TRBD1. Trimming cost V 3 bases and J 3 bases; bases outside gene matches: 7. This CDR3 is 15 amino acids long. Germline V gene sequence: CDR1 SGHRS, CDR2 YFSETQ.

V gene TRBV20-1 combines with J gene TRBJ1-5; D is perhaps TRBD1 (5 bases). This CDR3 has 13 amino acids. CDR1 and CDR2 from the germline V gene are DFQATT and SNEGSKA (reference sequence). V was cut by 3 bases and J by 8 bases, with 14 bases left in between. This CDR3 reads CSASKGPGEPQHF. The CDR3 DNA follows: TGCAGTGCTAGTAAGGGGCCTGGGGAGCCCCAGCATTTT.

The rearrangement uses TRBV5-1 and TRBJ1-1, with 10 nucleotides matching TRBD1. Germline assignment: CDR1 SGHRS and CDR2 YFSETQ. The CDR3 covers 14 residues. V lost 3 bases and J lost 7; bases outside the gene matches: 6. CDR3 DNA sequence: TGCGCCAGCAGCTCGTCGGGACAGGGGATTGAAGCTTTCTTT. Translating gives CASSSSGQGIEAFF.

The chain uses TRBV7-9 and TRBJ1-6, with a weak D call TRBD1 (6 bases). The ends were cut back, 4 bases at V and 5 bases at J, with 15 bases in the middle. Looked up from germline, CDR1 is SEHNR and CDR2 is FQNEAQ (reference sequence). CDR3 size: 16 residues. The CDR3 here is CASSSRTGQNNSPLHF. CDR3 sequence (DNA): TGTGCCAGCAGCTCCCGGACCGGACAGAATAATTCACCCCTCCACTTT.

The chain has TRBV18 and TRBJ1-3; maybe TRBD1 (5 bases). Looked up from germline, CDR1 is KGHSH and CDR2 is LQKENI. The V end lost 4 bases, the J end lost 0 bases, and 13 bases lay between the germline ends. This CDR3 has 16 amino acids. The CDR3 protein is CASSRIDSNSGNTIYF. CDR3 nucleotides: TGTGCCAGCTCACGCATCGACAGCAACTCTGGAAACACCATATATTTT.

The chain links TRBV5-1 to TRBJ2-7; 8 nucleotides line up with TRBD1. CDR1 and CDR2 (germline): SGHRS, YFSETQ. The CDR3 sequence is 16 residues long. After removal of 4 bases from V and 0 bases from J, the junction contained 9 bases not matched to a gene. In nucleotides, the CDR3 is TGCGCCAGCAGCCCCTCGACAGGGGCCTCCTCCTACGAGCAGTACTTC. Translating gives CASSPSTGASSYEQYF.

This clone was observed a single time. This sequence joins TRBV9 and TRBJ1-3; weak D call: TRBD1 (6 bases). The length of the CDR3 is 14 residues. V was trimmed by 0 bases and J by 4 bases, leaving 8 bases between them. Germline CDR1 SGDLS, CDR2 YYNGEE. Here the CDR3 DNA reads TGTGCCAGCAGCGTAGGGGGGCAAGGAAACACCATATATTTT. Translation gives CASSVGGQGNTIYF.

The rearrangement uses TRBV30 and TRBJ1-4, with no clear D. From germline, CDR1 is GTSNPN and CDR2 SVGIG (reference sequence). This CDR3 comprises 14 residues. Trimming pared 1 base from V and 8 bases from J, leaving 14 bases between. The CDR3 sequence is CAWSGGYVGEKLFF. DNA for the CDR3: TGTGCCTGGAGTGGAGGTTACGTCGGAGAAAAACTGTTTTTT.

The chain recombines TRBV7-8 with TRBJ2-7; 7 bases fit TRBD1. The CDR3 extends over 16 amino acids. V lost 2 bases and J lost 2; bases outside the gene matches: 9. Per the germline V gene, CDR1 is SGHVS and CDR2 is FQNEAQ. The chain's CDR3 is CASSLTEVQGAYEQYF. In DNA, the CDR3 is TGTGCCAGCAGCTTAACGGAAGTTCAGGGGGCCTACGAGCAGTACTTC.

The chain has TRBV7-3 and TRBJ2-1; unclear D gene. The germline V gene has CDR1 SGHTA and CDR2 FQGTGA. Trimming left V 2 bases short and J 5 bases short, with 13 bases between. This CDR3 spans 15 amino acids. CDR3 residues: CASSLSPLLDNEQFF. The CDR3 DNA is TGTGCCAGCAGCTTATCCCCATTGCTAGACAATGAGCAGTTCTTC.

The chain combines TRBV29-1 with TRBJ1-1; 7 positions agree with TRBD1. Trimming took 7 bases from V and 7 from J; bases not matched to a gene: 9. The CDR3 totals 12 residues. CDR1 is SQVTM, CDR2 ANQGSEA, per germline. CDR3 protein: CSATTGSIEAFF. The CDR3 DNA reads TGCAGCGCAACGACAGGGTCGATTGAAGCTTTCTTT.

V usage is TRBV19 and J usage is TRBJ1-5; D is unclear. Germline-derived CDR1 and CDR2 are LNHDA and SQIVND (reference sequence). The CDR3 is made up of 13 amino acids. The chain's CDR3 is CGTSTVGNQPQHF. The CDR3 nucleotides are TGTGGTACATCCACAGTTGGGAATCAGCCCCAGCATTTT.

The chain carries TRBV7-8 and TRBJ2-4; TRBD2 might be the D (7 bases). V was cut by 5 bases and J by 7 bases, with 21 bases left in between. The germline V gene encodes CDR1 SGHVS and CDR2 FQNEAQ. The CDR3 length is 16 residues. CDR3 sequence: CASSPVGGTNGNIQYF. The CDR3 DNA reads TGTGCCAGCAGCCCAGTGGGGGGGACAAATGGGAACATTCAGTACTTC.

CDR3 in amino acids: CAISNSGGPNNEQFF. DNA for the CDR3: TGTGCCATCAGTAATAGCGGGGGGCCTAACAATGAGCAGTTCTTC. This chain links TRBV10-3 with TRBJ2-1; 10 nucleotides align to TRBD2. CDR1 and CDR2 (germline): ENHRY, SYGVKD. The V segment lost 5 bases and the J segment 5 bases; nucleotides outside the gene matches: 6. CDR3 length equals 15 residues.

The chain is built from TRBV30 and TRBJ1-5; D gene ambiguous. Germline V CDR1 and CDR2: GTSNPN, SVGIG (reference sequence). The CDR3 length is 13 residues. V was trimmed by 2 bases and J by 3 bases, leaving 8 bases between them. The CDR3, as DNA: TGTGCCTGGAGTACAGATTCCAATCAGCCCCAGCATTTT. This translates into CAWSTDSNQPQHF.

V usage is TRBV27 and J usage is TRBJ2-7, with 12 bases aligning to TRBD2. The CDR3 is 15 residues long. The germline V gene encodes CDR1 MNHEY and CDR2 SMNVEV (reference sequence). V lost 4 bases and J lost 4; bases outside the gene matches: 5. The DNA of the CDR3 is TGTGCCAGCAGTTCGCTAGCGGGGGGGCGGTACGAGCAGTACTTC. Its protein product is CASSSLAGGRYEQYF.

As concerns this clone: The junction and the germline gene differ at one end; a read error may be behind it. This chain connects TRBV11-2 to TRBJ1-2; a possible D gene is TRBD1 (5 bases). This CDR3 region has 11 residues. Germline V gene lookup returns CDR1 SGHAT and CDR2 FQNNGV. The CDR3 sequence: CASSTGTGGLF. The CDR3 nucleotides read TGTGCCAGCAGCACTGGGACGGGAGGATTGTTC.